The 10 T cell receptor beta chains presented below share a single source sample, sequenced in a study of blood T cell repertoires in COVID-19. Libraries were prepared by immunoSEQ multiplex PCR; TCRdb keeps only in-frame clonotypes and omits some of them. The sample shows 100,000 to 130,000 clones, approximately 84% of them seen only once. Sequencing input: peripheral blood. The receptor set was obtained from a human donor in a cohort sampled during active COVID-19.

The CDR3 loop is CASSLSRTGTQGDGYTF. In DNA form, the CDR3 reads TGTGCCAGCAGTTTATCAAGGACAGGGACGCAGGGGGATGGCTACACCTTC. The chain employs TRBV27 and TRBJ1-2; 8 positions agree with TRBD1. Losses at the gene ends were 0 bases for V and 6 bases for J; bases not matched to a gene: 12. The CDR3 spans 17 residues. Germline V gene sequence: CDR1 MNHEY, CDR2 SMNVEV (reference sequence).

The chain uses TRBV3-1 (or the pseudogene TRBV3-2) and TRBJ2-1, with D unresolved. Germline-derived CDR1 and CDR2 are LGHDT and YNNKEL (reference sequence). With 4 bases removed from V and 4 bases from J, the gap between germline ends came to 8 bases. CDR3 length: 13 residues. In DNA form, the CDR3 reads TGTGCCAGCAGCCCCCGGTTTTACAATGAGCAGTTCTTC. Translation gives CASSPRFYNEQFF.

J is TRBJ1-4 and V is TRBV19, with a weak D call TRBD1 (6 bases). V was pared by 5 bases and J by 4 bases, with 17 bases between. The CDR3 extends over 16 amino acids. The germline CDR1 and CDR2 sequences are LNHDA and SQIVND (reference sequence). The CDR3 here is CASSPRQAHRNEKLFF. The CDR3 bases are TGTGCCAGTAGTCCTCGACAGGCCCATCGTAATGAAAAACTGTTTTTT.

CDR3: CASGTRPGVGPTQYF. CDR3 nucleotides: TGTGCCAGCGGTACCAGGCCGGGAGTCGGGCCTACGCAGTATTTT. V and J are TRBV2 and TRBJ2-3, with D perhaps TRBD2 (6 bases). Germline V gene data show CDR1 as SNHLY and CDR2 as FYNNEI. Trimming left V 8 bases short and J 8 bases short, with 23 bases between. CDR3 size: 15 residues.

Here the CDR3 DNA reads TGTGCCACCAGCCGGGGGGGAGAGAACGAGCAGTACTTC. Amino acid sequence: CATSRGGENEQYF. The chain employs TRBV24-1 and TRBJ2-7; TRBD2 aligns across 8 bases. CDR1 is KGHDR, CDR2 SFDVKD, per germline. This CDR3 comprises 13 residues. Trimming took 7 bases from V and 5 from J; bases not matched to a gene: 6.

The rearrangement links TRBV3-1 (or the pseudogene TRBV3-2) to TRBJ2-3, with D possibly being TRBD2 (6 bases). The CDR3 has 13 residues. V shed 3 bases and J shed 5 bases, with 9 bases lying between them. Germline assignment: CDR1 LGHDT and CDR2 YNNKEL (reference sequence). The CDR3: CASSQGAGDTQYF. The CDR3 region has the DNA TGTGCCAGCAGCCAGGGAGCGGGAGATACGCAGTATTTT.

The chain links TRBV3-1 (or the pseudogene TRBV3-2) to TRBJ2-2; 8 positions match TRBD2. V dropped 3 bases and J dropped 5; count of bases not matched to a gene: 5. The germline CDR1 and CDR2 sequences are LGHDT and YNNKEL (reference sequence). CDR3 length: 15 amino acids. CDR3: CASSHPGLVTGELFF. DNA for the CDR3: TGTGCCAGCAGCCACCCGGGACTAGTTACCGGGGAGCTGTTTTTT.

The chain combines TRBV15 with TRBJ1-5; D gene ambiguous. Trimming cost V 1 base and J 0 bases, with 7 bases left between them. Germline V gene lookup returns CDR1 LNHNV and CDR2 YYDKDF (reference sequence). The CDR3 runs 15 residues. This chain's CDR3 is CATSRATVSNQPQHF. CDR3 sequence (DNA): TGTGCCACCAGCAGAGCAACAGTTAGCAATCAGCCCCAGCATTTT.

This clone has only one observation. The CDR3 here is CASRKQENTEAFF. The CDR3 DNA sequence: TGTGCCAGCAGGAAACAGGAGAACACTGAAGCTTTCTTT. The chain joins TRBV6-6 to TRBJ1-1; tentative D call: TRBD1 (5 bases). The CDR3 extends over 13 amino acids. V was shortened by 6 bases and J by 1 base, with 9 bases between the two germline ends. The germline gives CDR1 MNHNY, CDR2 SVGAGI (reference sequence).

V usage is TRBV6-1 and J usage is TRBJ2-7; D possibly corresponds to TRBD2 (6 bases). The V and J ends lost 4 bases and 2 bases respectively, with 18 bases between them. The length of the CDR3 is 16 residues. The germline V gene encodes CDR1 MNHNS and CDR2 SASEGT. The CDR3 reads CASSGGERAPTYEQYF. The CDR3 DNA is TGTGCCAGCAGTGGAGGGGAGCGGGCCCCAACCTACGAGCAGTACTTC.